These 18 T cell receptor beta chains were all obtained from the same sample, sequenced in a study of shared clonotypes between healthy human individuals. TCRdb's copy holds only in-frame clones and misses some; the assay was immunoSEQ multiplex PCR. The profile covers about 1 million clones, with approximately 76% appearing a single time and 1.4% to 1.5% taken by the ten largest. The specimen was memory CD4+ T cells sorted from blood. The subset here: CD45RA-negative fraction. Every receptor here comes from a man younger than 35 in good health.

Notes on this clone: This may come from a read error, since a much larger clone is one base off. The sample contains more than one DNA sequence encoding this CDR3. V usage is TRBV19 and J usage is TRBJ1-5, with 9 bases identical to TRBD1. CDR3 length: 14 residues. Germline V gives CDR1 LNHDA, CDR2 SQIVND (reference sequence). J gave up 4 bases and V 5 bases, and 3 bases lay outside the gene matches. The CDR3: CASSPGTGNQPQHF. CDR3 coding DNA: TGTGCCAGTAGTCCCGGGACAGGGAATCAGCCCCAGCATTTT.

The chain links TRBV10-2 to TRBJ1-1; a weak D match, TRBD1 (5 bases). The V end was cut by 6 bases, the J end by 1 base, with 21 bases between. Germline values: CDR1 WSHSY, CDR2 SAAADI. The CDR3 loop spans 17 amino acids. CDR3 sequence reads: CASSGIPRDLWNTEAFF. CDR3 DNA sequence: TGCGCCAGCAGCGGCATCCCCAGGGATTTGTGGAACACTGAAGCTTTCTTT.

The chain links TRBV7-6 to TRBJ2-2, with D hard to call. CDR3 length: 12 residues. CDR1 SGHVS and CDR2 FNYEAQ come from the germline V gene. The germline V and J ends were trimmed by 7 bases and 5 bases, with 8 bases remaining between them. The CDR3 nucleotides are TGTGCCAGCAATCCGGTGACCGGGGAGCTGTTTTTT. Translated, it gives CASNPVTGELFF.

This sequence joins TRBV28 and TRBJ2-7; D unclear. The V gene lost 5 bases and the J gene lost 2 bases, with 7 bases spanning the gap. Germline V gene lookup returns CDR1 MDHEN and CDR2 SYDVKM. CDR3 length: 12 residues. CDR3 DNA sequence: TGTGCCAGCAGTCGGCTAACCTACGAGCAGTACTTC. Translation gives CASSRLTYEQYF.

The J gene is TRBJ1-1, the V gene TRBV28; 9 positions match TRBD1. Trimming took 1 base from V and 5 from J; bases not matched to a gene: 14. This CDR3 is 18 amino acids long. CDR1 and CDR2 from the germline V gene are MDHEN and SYDVKM. The chain's CDR3 is CASSLFPGQGPVGTEAFF. The CDR3 DNA reads as TGTGCCAGCAGTTTATTCCCGGGACAGGGTCCCGTGGGGACTGAAGCTTTCTTT.

The chain joins TRBV6-5 to TRBJ2-2; D remains unclear. CDR1 and CDR2 (germline): MNHEY, SVGAGI. Between the trimmed V and J ends, which lost 6 bases and 7 bases, there was a span of 9 bases. The CDR3 extends over 12 amino acids. CDR3 in amino acids: CASSPKIGELFF. The CDR3 nucleotides are TGTGCCAGCAGCCCTAAGATCGGGGAGCTGTTTTTT.

This clone occurred many times. The chain combines TRBV5-1 with TRBJ2-3, with D possibly called TRBD1 or TRBD2 (7 bases each). Germline lookup yields CDR1 SGHRS and CDR2 YFSETQ. The CDR3 contains 15 residues. V was shortened by 3 bases and J by 6 bases, with 17 bases between the two germline ends. CDR3 loop: CASSWGGGQSDTQYF. CDR3 nucleotides: TGCGCCAGCAGCTGGGGCGGGGGACAGTCGGATACGCAGTATTTT.

The V and J genes are TRBV30 and TRBJ1-1; the D is unclear. The germline V and J ends were trimmed by 2 bases and 1 base, with 8 bases remaining between them. Germline values: CDR1 GTSNPN, CDR2 SVGIG (reference sequence). The CDR3 has 13 residues. In DNA form, the CDR3 reads TGTGCCTGGAGTAGCGAGGGGAACACTGAAGCTTTCTTT. Protein product: CAWSSEGNTEAFF. Variable domain in full (rest from reference TRBV30 and TRBJ1-1): SQTIHQWPATLVQPVGSPLSLECTVEGTSNPNLYWYRQAAGRGLQLLFYSVGIGQISSEVPQNLSASRPQDRQFILSSKKLLLSDSGFYLCAWSSEGNTEAFFGQGTRLTVV.

V gene TRBV19 combines with J gene TRBJ2-5; 8 bases align to TRBD1. In germline, CDR1 is LNHDA, CDR2 SQIVND (reference sequence). V shed 5 bases, J shed 5 bases, and the junction held 10 bases outside the gene matches. This CDR3 comprises 15 residues. This chain's CDR3 is CASSPDRGGHETQYF. CDR3 DNA sequence: TGTGCCAGTAGTCCCGACAGGGGAGGCCATGAGACCCAGTACTTC.

The chain is built from TRBV6-6 and TRBJ2-7; possibly TRBD2 for D (6 bases). Trimming removed 0 bases from V and 0 bases from J, with 12 bases in between. This CDR3 is built from 16 residues. The germline V gene has CDR1 MNHNY and CDR2 SVGAGI (reference sequence). CDR3 protein: CASSYSVSGFSYEQYF. The CDR3 DNA sequence: TGTGCCAGCAGTTACTCTGTAAGCGGGTTCTCCTACGAGCAGTACTTC.

The rearrangement uses TRBV5-1 and TRBJ2-3, with 8 bases fitting TRBD1. Unmatched junction bases numbered 8, after V lost 4 bases and J lost 1 base. Germline CDR1 is SGHRS and CDR2 is YFSETQ. The CDR3 is made up of 16 amino acids. The CDR3 sequence is CASSQFPGQGTDTQYF. CDR3 in DNA: TGCGCCAGCAGCCAGTTCCCGGGACAGGGCACAGATACGCAGTATTTT.

The chain links TRBV4-2 to TRBJ2-4; D unresolved. This CDR3 has 18 residues. The germline V gene has CDR1 LGHNA and CDR2 YNFKEQ. V was cut by 0 bases and J by 0 bases, with 15 bases left in between. CDR3 loop: CASSQDYGWQVAKNIQYF. CDR3 nucleotide sequence: TGTGCCAGCAGCCAAGATTACGGGTGGCAAGTAGCCAAAAACATTCAGTACTTC.

The chain links TRBV6-1 to TRBJ2-2, with D perhaps matching TRBD1 (6 bases). Trimming removed 6 bases at V and 0 bases at J, with 8 bases between. Germline-derived CDR1 and CDR2 are MNHNS and SASEGT. This CDR3 is built from 14 residues. In nucleotides, the CDR3 is TGTGCCAGCAGGCAGGGGTCGAACACCGGGGAGCTGTTTTTT. The encoded protein is CASRQGSNTGELFF.

The chain has TRBV7-9 and TRBJ2-7; 9 bases fit TRBD1. Germline V lookup: CDR1 SEHNR, CDR2 FQNEAQ (reference sequence). Losses at the gene ends were 3 bases for V and 3 bases for J; bases not matched to a gene: 6. The CDR3 contains 15 residues. In nucleotides, the CDR3 is TGTGCCAGCAGCTTCCGGACAGGGGTATTCTACGAGCAGTACTTC. Its translation: CASSFRTGVFYEQYF.

The V and J genes are TRBV10-1 and TRBJ2-7, with D possibly being TRBD2 (6 bases). V lost 3 bases and J lost 4, with 10 bases in between. Looked up from germline, CDR1 is WNHNN and CDR2 is SYGVQD (reference sequence). The CDR3 length is 13 residues. Here the CDR3 reads CASSEGGKYEQYF. CDR3 nucleotide sequence: TGCGCCAGCAGTGAAGGAGGGAAATACGAGCAGTACTTC.

The sample holds a few counts of this clone. This chain uses TRBV6-5 with TRBJ1-2; D is possibly TRBD1 (6 bases). In germline, CDR1 is MNHEY, CDR2 SVGAGI. The CDR3 loop spans 13 amino acids. Trimming cost V 6 bases and J 2 bases, with 10 bases left between them. CDR3 sequence reads: CASSQTGNYGYTF. CDR3 sequence (DNA): TGTGCCAGCAGCCAGACAGGAAACTATGGCTACACCTTC.

The chain couples TRBV18 to TRBJ1-1; tentatively, D is TRBD1 (5 bases). This CDR3 is 14 amino acids long. With 4 bases removed from V and 2 bases from J, the gap between germline ends came to 11 bases. CDR1 is KGHSH and CDR2 is LQKENI in the germline V gene. The CDR3 sequence is CASSLSRANTEAFF. DNA of the CDR3: TGTGCCAGCTCACTCTCCAGGGCCAACACTGAAGCTTTCTTT.

The chain employs TRBV30 and TRBJ1-4, with a weak D call TRBD1 (5 bases). V dropped 1 base and J dropped 8 bases, with 11 bases sitting between them. The CDR3 sequence is 13 residues long. Germline-derived CDR1 and CDR2 are GTSNPN and SVGIG (reference sequence). The CDR3 sequence is CAWSGGAVEKLFF. The CDR3 DNA is TGTGCCTGGAGTGGAGGGGCTGTAGAAAAACTGTTTTTT.